This is a list of T cell receptor beta chains from one sample in a study of OX40 agonist ivuxolimab in advanced cancers. Using immunoSEQ multiplex PCR, the repertoire was profiled, and TCRdb retains in-frame clones only, with some absent. The top ten hold 1.3% to 1.5% of the sample, which has over 50,000 clones, around 89% seen once. The specimen was CD4+ or CD8+ T cells sorted from blood, collected in a trial of the OX40 agonist ivuxolimab. All receptors derive from an adult with an advanced solid tumor such as melanoma, head and neck, liver or kidney cancer. Each CDR3 is given with its conserved first and last residue. The D gene is left open where the match is weak. Clone size appears in some rows only: once, few, many, or a class for an expanded clone.

>NA|TRBV5-4|NA|TRBJ2-5
CASSLVQDQETQYF
TGTGCCAGCAGCTTGGTCCAGGACCAAGAGACCCAGTACTTC
>NA|TRBV4-1|NA|TRBJ2-7
CASSQDQSYEQYF
TGCGCCAGCAGCCAAGATCAGTCCTACGAGCAGTACTTC
>NA|TRBV19|NA|TRBJ2-6
CASSFALSGANVLTF
TGTGCCAGTAGTTTCGCCCTTTCTGGGGCCAACGTCCTGACTTTC
>NA|TRBV7-9|NA|TRBJ1-4
CASSLADRYFSF
TGTGCCAGCAGCTTAGCGGACAGATACTTCTCTTTT
>NA|TRBV28|TRBD2|TRBJ2-1
CASGGGYNEQFF
TGTGCCAGCGGGGGGGGTTACAATGAGCAGTTCTTC
>NA|TRBV11-2|NA|TRBJ2-7
CASRLPGQGSAYEQYF
TGTGCCAGCAGGCTTCCGGGCCAAGGTTCCGCCTACGAGCAGTACTTC
>once|TRBV6-5|NA|TRBJ2-3
CASSYRPTKQDTQYF
TGTGCCAGCAGTTACCGACCGACTAAGCAAGATACGCAGTATTTT
>NA|TRBV7-8|NA|TRBJ2-1
CASSSTRGRNEQFF
TGTGCCAGCAGCTCGACTAGGGGGAGGAATGAGCAGTTCTTC
>NA|TRBV5-1|NA|TRBJ2-2
CASSLALMNTGELFF
TGCGCCAGCAGCTTGGCCTTGATGAACACCGGGGAGCTGTTTTTT
>NA|TRBV19|NA|TRBJ1-3
CASSNLGRGVLVKYGNTIYF
TGTGCCAGTAGCAATCTGGGGCGGGGGGTGCTCGTAAAGTATGGAAACACCATATATTTT
>NA|TRBV6-6|NA|TRBJ1-1
CASSFPGRNTEAFF
TGTGCCAGCAGTTTTCCGGGCCGGAACACTGAAGCTTTCTTT
>NA|TRBV27|TRBD2|TRBJ2-7
CASITNPNLREIWEQYF
TGTGCCAGCATTACTAACCCCAACTTGCGGGAGATATGGGAGCAGTACTTC
>NA|TRBV7-9|TRBD1|TRBJ1-2
CASSLAPEGAGGYTF
TGTGCCAGCAGCTTAGCTCCGGAGGGGGCTGGAGGCTACACCTTC
>NA|TRBV18|TRBD2|TRBJ2-7
CASSPGLAELYEQYF
TGTGCCAGCTCACCGGGACTAGCGGAACTCTACGAGCAGTACTTC
>NA|TRBV5-1|NA|TRBJ2-2
CASSLEVDVDTGELFF
TGCGCCAGCAGCTTGGAGGTGGATGTTGACACCGGGGAGCTGTTTTTT
>NA|TRBV15|TRBD1|TRBJ1-1
CATSRGHRGGTEAFF
TGTGCCACCAGCAGAGGTCACAGGGGGGGCACTGAAGCTTTCTTT
>few|TRBV2|NA|TRBJ2-3
CASSEEGGREQYF
TGTGCCAGCAGTGAAGAGGGGGGGCGGGAGCAGTATTTT
>NA|TRBV6-6|TRBD1|TRBJ2-7
CASIRGTGSYEQYF
TGTGCCAGTATAAGGGGGACAGGTTCCTACGAGCAGTACTTC
>NA|TRBV18|TRBD1|TRBJ1-5
CASSSGTGGGQPQHF
TGTGCCAGCTCATCCGGGACAGGGGGCGGTCAGCCCCAGCATTTT
>NA|TRBV28|NA|TRBJ2-6
CASTKGGGGANVLTF
TGTGCCAGCACGAAAGGGGGAGGTGGGGCCAACGTCCTGACTTTC
>NA|TRBV30|TRBD1|TRBJ2-5
CAWNTGQGGETQYF
TGTGCCTGGAATACGGGACAGGGAGGAGAGACCCAGTACTTC
>NA|TRBV19|NA|TRBJ1-2
CASSVQGGYTF
TGTGCCAGTAGTGTCCAGGGCGGCTACACCTTC
>NA|TRBV28|TRBD1|TRBJ1-2
CASSTLGQGKNGYTF
TGTGCCAGCAGTACCCTCGGACAGGGGAAGAATGGCTACACCTTC
>NA|TRBV5-1|TRBD1|TRBJ2-7
CASSPGTGSSYEQYF
TGCGCCAGCAGCCCCGGGACAGGGAGCTCCTACGAGCAGTACTTC
>NA|TRBV14|NA|TRBJ2-1
CASSDLTGDNEQFF
TGTGCCAGCAGCGACTTGACGGGGGACAATGAGCAGTTCTTC
>once|TRBV15|NA|TRBJ2-5
CATSRDQGGQETQYF
TGTGCCACCAGCAGAGATCAGGGGGGCCAAGAGACCCAGTACTTC
>NA|TRBV19|NA|TRBJ1-4
CATRRTSDLTNEKLFF
TGTGCCACTAGAAGAACTTCCGACTTAACTAATGAAAAACTGTTTTTT
>NA|TRBV7-8|NA|TRBJ2-5
CASSILRLGETQYF
TGTGCCAGCAGCATCCTCCGACTAGGAGAGACCCAGTACTTC
>NA|TRBV6-6|NA|TRBJ2-7
CASSYIGGYEQYF
TGTGCCAGCAGTTATATAGGGGGCTACGAGCAGTACTTC
>NA|TRBV28|NA|TRBJ1-2
CAIRTASSYGYTF
TGTGCCATCCGGACAGCTTCTAGCTATGGCTACACCTTC
>NA|TRBV10-1|TRBD2|TRBJ2-3
CATSSGSVTDTQYF
TGCGCCACCTCTAGCGGGAGCGTCACAGATACGCAGTATTTT
>once|TRBV30|NA|TRBJ2-4
CAWSVGGRANIQYF
TGTGCCTGGAGTGTGGGTGGCAGGGCGAACATTCAGTACTTC
>NA|TRBV6-4|NA|TRBJ1-1
CASSDSDFEAFF
TGTGCCAGCAGTGACTCGGACTTTGAAGCTTTCTTT
>NA|TRBV9|NA|TRBJ1-1
CASTATGMNTEAFF
TGTGCCAGCACCGCAACAGGCATGAACACTGAAGCTTTCTTT
>NA|TRBV27|NA|TRBJ1-2
CASSFRGGVGYTF
TGTGCCAGCAGTTTTCGGGGCGGTGTTGGCTACACCTTC
>NA|TRBV6-1|NA|TRBJ2-5
CASRASGKETQYF
TGTGCCAGCAGGGCAAGCGGAAAAGAGACCCAGTACTTC
>NA|TRBV6-1|TRBD2|TRBJ2-7
CASSVTSGSSYEQYF
TGTGCCAGCAGTGTGACTAGCGGTAGCTCCTACGAGCAGTACTTC
>NA|TRBV15|NA|TRBJ1-3
CATSRDRGSGFSGNTIYF
TGTGCCACCAGCAGAGATCGGGGATCAGGCTTCTCTGGAAACACCATATATTTT
>NA|TRBV27|NA|TRBJ2-7
CASSSNSGGAYEQYF
TGTGCCAGCAGTTCAAATAGCGGAGGAGCCTACGAGCAGTACTTC
>NA|TRBV14|NA|TRBJ1-2
CASSQDRTYGYTF
TGTGCCAGCAGCCAAGACAGGACCTATGGCTACACCTTC
>few|TRBV25-1|NA|TRBJ2-7
CASSERTHYEQYF
TGTGCCAGCAGTGAGCGGACACATTACGAGCAGTACTTC
>NA|TRBV29-1|TRBD1|TRBJ2-3
CSVEVGTGGNQYF
TGCAGCGTTGAAGTTGGGACAGGAGGTAATCAGTATTTT
>NA|TRBV18|NA|TRBJ2-6
CASSPRSSGANVLTF
TGTGCCAGCTCGCCACGGTCCTCTGGGGCCAACGTCCTGACTTTC
>NA|TRBV18|TRBD1|TRBJ2-7
CASSPPGQYEQYF
TGTGCCAGCTCACCCCCGGGACAGTACGAGCAGTACTTC
>NA|TRBV11-2|TRBD2|TRBJ2-3
CASSFSTSGGTDTQYF
TGTGCCAGCAGCTTTTCTACTAGCGGGGGGACAGATACGCAGTATTTT
>NA|TRBV4-2|TRBD2|TRBJ2-7
CASSQVAGGPYEQYF
TGTGCCAGCAGCCAAGTGGCGGGAGGGCCCTACGAGCAGTACTTC
>NA|TRBV10-3|NA|TRBJ1-5
CAISERGGQSNQPQHF
TGTGCCATCAGTGAACGGGGGGGGCAAAGCAATCAGCCCCAGCATTTT
>once|TRBV27|NA|TRBJ2-7
CASSPQTGKEYF
TGTGCCAGCAGTCCACAAACAGGGAAAGAGTACTTC
>NA|TRBV19|NA|TRBJ1-5
CASSIGRSAYQPQHF
TGTGCCAGTAGTATAGGTAGGTCTGCGTATCAGCCCCAGCATTTT
>NA|TRBV5-1|NA|TRBJ2-7
CASSLWGPGREQYF
TGCGCCAGCAGCTTGTGGGGCCCCGGACGCGAGCAGTACTTC
>few|TRBV28|TRBD1|TRBJ1-2
CASSQGANYGYTF
TGTGCCAGCAGTCAGGGGGCTAATTATGGCTACACCTTC
>NA|TRBV2|NA|TRBJ2-4
CASTTREKNIQYF
TGTGCCAGTACTACCCGGGAAAAAAACATTCAGTACTTC
>NA|TRBV28|TRBD1|TRBJ2-7
CASSDPGQEYF
TGTGCCAGCAGCGACCCGGGACAGGAATACTTC
>NA|TRBV19|TRBD2|TRBJ2-1
CASSPGSSGRSEQFF
TGTGCCAGTAGTCCAGGCAGTAGCGGGAGGTCTGAGCAGTTCTTC
>NA|TRBV5-4|NA|TRBJ2-3
CASTQGGVSTDTQYF
TGTGCCAGCACCCAGGGGGGGGTCAGCACAGATACGCAGTATTTT
>NA|TRBV18|NA|TRBJ1-5
CASSPNGGPYSNQPQHF
TGTGCCAGCTCACCAAACGGGGGACCTTATAGCAATCAGCCCCAGCATTTT
>NA|TRBV19|NA|TRBJ2-7
CASAYRAMSSYEQYF
TGTGCCAGCGCCTACAGGGCCATGAGCTCCTACGAGCAGTACTTC
>once|TRBV19|NA|TRBJ1-5
CASSIDRGQPQHF
TGTGCCAGTAGTATAGACAGGGGTCAGCCCCAGCATTTT